This section outlines one T cell receptor beta chain sequence together with its context. Trimming took 0 bases from V and 5 from J; bases not matched to a gene: 15. CDR1 is SGDLS, CDR2 YYNGEE, per germline. The CDR3 runs to 19 residues. These data come from a study of T cell changes during pregnancy in multiple sclerosis. Using immunoSEQ multiplex PCR, the repertoire was profiled, and TCRdb retains in-frame clones only, with some absent. There are about 22,000 clones in the sample; over 75% occur only once, and 6% to 9.5% lies in the top ten. The sequencing used CD8+ T cells from peripheral blood mononuclear cells, collected before pregnancy. The genes are TRBV9 and TRBJ2-2, with 8 bases fitting TRBD1. The clonotype comes from a female donor with multiple sclerosis, enrolled in a pregnancy study. The CDR3 sequence: CASSVEDRVLSGRTGELFF. The CDR3 DNA reads TGTGCCAGCAGCGTAGAGGACAGGGTGTTAAGTGGGAGGACCGGGGAGCTGTTTTTT.